This T cell receptor (beta chain) was retrieved from a study of blood T cell repertoires in COVID-19. Trimming took 2 bases from V and 3 from J, leaving 7 bases between them. The CDR3 length is 13 residues. CDR1 is SGHVS, CDR2 FQNEAQ, per germline. Patients at the Seattle site were enrolled during active infection and followed longitudinally. TCRdb's copy holds only in-frame clones and misses some; the assay was immunoSEQ multiplex PCR. This sample has 210,000 or so clones, with 85% to 90% found just once. This TCR was recovered from a man aged 30-40 years with COVID-19, enrolled during active disease. Sequencing was performed on peripheral blood. The chain uses TRBV7-8 and TRBJ1-1; D gene uncertain. For the CDR3, the DNA is TGTGCCAGCAGCTTAACATCCGACACTGAAGCTTTCTTT. This translates into CASSLTSDTEAFF.